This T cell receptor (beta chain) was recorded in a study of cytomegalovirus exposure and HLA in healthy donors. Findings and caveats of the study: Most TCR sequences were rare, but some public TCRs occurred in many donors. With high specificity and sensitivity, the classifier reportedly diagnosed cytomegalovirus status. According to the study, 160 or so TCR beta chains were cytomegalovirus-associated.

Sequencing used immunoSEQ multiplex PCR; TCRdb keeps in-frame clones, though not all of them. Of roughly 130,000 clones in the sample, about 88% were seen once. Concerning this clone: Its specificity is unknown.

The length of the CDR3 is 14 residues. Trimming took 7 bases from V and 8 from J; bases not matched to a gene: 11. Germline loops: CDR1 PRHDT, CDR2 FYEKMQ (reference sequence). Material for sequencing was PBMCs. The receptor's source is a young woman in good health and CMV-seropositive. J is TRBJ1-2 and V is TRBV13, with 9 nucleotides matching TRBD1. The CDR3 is CASIENRGLFGYTF. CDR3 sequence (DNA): TGTGCCAGCATCGAGAACAGGGGGCTCTTCGGCTACACCTTC.